This T cell receptor (beta chain) was recorded in a study of cytomegalovirus exposure and HLA in healthy donors. Method: immunoSEQ multiplex PCR; TCRdb's copy keeps in-frame clones and lacks some. The sample yields over 150,000 clones, 85% to 90% seen once. The V gene's germline CDR1 is LNHNV and CDR2 YYDKDF (reference sequence). This CDR3 contains 16 residues. V gave up 3 bases and J gave up 4 bases; unmatched junction bases: 5. It was the approximately 110-subject validation cohort, separate from the approximately 700-subject first cohort, to which the donors belonged. The chain has TRBV15 and TRBJ2-1, with 11 bases matching TRBD2. Material for sequencing was PBMCs. The origin of this receptor is a man younger than 35 in good health and CMV-seropositive. The DNA of the CDR3 is TGTGCCACCAGCAGGGGCGGGACTAGCGGTTACAATGAGCAGTTCTTC. Its protein product is CATSRGGTSGYNEQFF. The whole variable domain, remainder taken from reference TRBV15 and TRBJ2-1, is DAMVIQNPRYQVTQFGKPVTLSCSQTLNHNVMYWYQQKSSQAPKLLFHYYDKDFNNEADTPDNFQSRRPNTSFCFLDIRSPGLGDTAMYLCATSRGGTSGYNEQFFGPGTRLTVL.